This T cell receptor (beta chain) was identified in a study of CD8 T cell repertoires and HIV-1 epitope variants. Germline loops: CDR1 MNHEY, CDR2 SVGAGI. Trimming at V came to 8 bases and at J to 4 bases, leaving 10 bases not matched to a gene. The CDR3 spans 14 residues. This table comes from immunoSEQ multiplex PCR, and its TCRdb copy is limited to in-frame clones, with some not included. The profile covers about 90,000 clones, with roughly 81% appearing a single time and roughly 25% taken by the ten largest. This sequence was found in a male donor with HIV. This chain uses TRBV6-5 with TRBJ2-5, with 7 bases matching TRBD2. Source material: uncultured baseline CD8+ T cells from peripheral blood mononuclear cells (PBMCs). CDR3 sequence reads: CASGGRGRGETQYF. CDR3 DNA: TGTGCCAGCGGCGGTCGGGGGAGGGGAGAGACCCAGTACTTC.